This entry lists 12 T cell receptor beta chains sequenced from one sample in a study of CD8+ T cells in alopecia areata. Treatment defined: oral pan-JAK inhibitor, 5-10 mg twice daily. Extraction of RNA preceded its reverse transcription into cDNA, which served as the sequencing template. Some clones are missing from TCRdb's copy, which holds only in-frame ones; the method was immunoSEQ multiplex PCR. In the table there are 110,000 to 150,000 clones, 45% to 65% of which are singletons. The starting material was CD8+ T cells sorted from blood, obtained at week 4, from a patient treated with tofacitinib. These receptors all stem from a human donor with alopecia areata.

The CDR3 spells CASSDSRSGANVLTF. For the CDR3, the DNA is TGCGCCAGCAGCGACAGCCGCTCTGGGGCCAACGTCCTGACTTTC. This chain connects TRBV5-1 to TRBJ2-6; possible D gene TRBD1, 5 bases. The CDR3 runs to 15 residues. The V gene's germline CDR1 is SGHRS and CDR2 YFSETQ. Trimming took 4 bases from V and 0 from J, leaving 8 bases between them.

In this sample, this clone turned up a few times. The V and J genes are TRBV27 and TRBJ2-5; D might be TRBD2 (5 bases). This CDR3 is built from 15 residues. V lost 0 bases and J lost 5, with 13 bases in between. Germline CDR1 and CDR2: MNHEY and SMNVEV (reference sequence). The chain's CDR3 is CASSLSGPPGETQYF. CDR3 in DNA: TGTGCCAGCAGTTTATCGGGCCCCCCGGGGGAGACCCAGTACTTC.

The rearrangement joins TRBV29-1 to TRBJ2-7; D perhaps matches TRBD1 (5 bases). V lost 0 bases and J 3 bases, leaving 12 bases between the germline ends. The CDR3 has 14 residues. Germline CDR1 and CDR2: SQVTM and ANQGSEA. In nucleotides, the CDR3 is TGCAGCGTTGAAGATCAGGGTCGAGGCTACGAGCAGTACTTC. This gives the protein CSVEDQGRGYEQYF.

V and J are TRBV29-1 and TRBJ2-7; TRBD1 matches 9 bases. Germline V CDR1 and CDR2: SQVTM, ANQGSEA. The CDR3 is made up of 14 amino acids. Trimming at V came to 6 bases and at J to 1 base, leaving 7 bases not matched to a gene. This CDR3 reads CSVGQGRFSYEQYF. CDR3 nucleotide sequence: TGCAGCGTAGGACAGGGGAGATTTTCCTACGAGCAGTACTTC.

There are a few counts of this clone. This sequence joins TRBV2 and TRBJ2-3; TRBD1 is a possible D gene (5 bases). The ends were cut back, 10 bases at V and 4 bases at J, with 12 bases in the middle. This CDR3 is built from 12 residues. Germline CDR1 is SNHLY and CDR2 is FYNNEI. The CDR3 spells CAKREGADTQYF. CDR3 nucleotide sequence: TGTGCCAAAAGGGAAGGGGCAGATACGCAGTATTTT.

This clone was counted between two and nine times. This chain links TRBV4-3 with TRBJ2-2; TRBD2 aligns across 11 bases. Per the germline V gene, CDR1 is LGHNA and CDR2 is YSLEER. V lost 6 bases to trimming and J lost 4 bases; unmatched junction nucleotides: 4. The CDR3 totals 15 residues. The CDR3 here is CASSLAGGLTGELFF. CDR3 DNA: TGCGCCAGCAGTTTAGCGGGGGGGCTCACCGGGGAGCTGTTTTTT.

Concerning this clone: An end of the junction does not agree with germline; a read error may underlie this. The chain links TRBV7-9 to TRBJ2-1; D is ambiguous. The CDR3 totals 11 residues. Germline CDR1 reads SEHNR; CDR2 reads FQNEAQ (reference sequence). DNA for the CDR3: TGTGCCAGCAGCTTCGGCGATGAACAGTTCTTC. Translation gives CASSFGDEQFF.

The table lists this clone with a few counts. This chain connects TRBV11-2 to TRBJ2-7; a weak D match, TRBD2 (5 bases). Per the germline V gene, CDR1 is SGHAT and CDR2 is FQNNGV. This CDR3 comprises 15 residues. The V and J ends lost 5 bases and 0 bases respectively, with 14 bases between them. The CDR3 loop is CASSNPEADSYEQYF. CDR3 coding DNA: TGTGCCAGCAGCAACCCGGAGGCCGACTCCTACGAGCAGTACTTC.

The chain uses TRBV29-1 and TRBJ1-2; TRBD1 matches at 9 bases. Trimming took 7 bases from V and 5 from J; bases not matched to a gene: 8. The CDR3 has 13 residues. Germline CDR1 reads SQVTM; CDR2 reads ANQGSEA. The CDR3 protein is CSAMTGGLYGYTF. As DNA, the CDR3 is TGCAGCGCCATGACAGGGGGTTTATATGGCTACACCTTC.

Comment on this clone: In the same sample, other DNA sequences code for this CDR3. The V gene is TRBV5-1, the J gene TRBJ2-7; a weak D match, TRBD1 (6 bases). This CDR3 is built from 13 residues. V gave up 0 bases and J gave up 3 bases, with 7 bases separating them. Germline CDR1 reads SGHRS; CDR2 reads YFSETQ. The CDR3 DNA sequence: TGCGCCAGCAGCTTGGGAGGGGGCTACGAGCAGTACTTC. This sequence encodes CASSLGGGYEQYF. Together with reference TRBV5-1 and TRBJ2-7, the CDR3 gives the full variable domain: KAGVTQTPRYLIKTRGQQVTLSCSPISGHRSVSWYQQTPGQGLQFLFEYFSETQRNKGNFPGRFSGRQFSNSRSEMNVSTLELGDSALYLCASSLGGGYEQYFGPGTRLTVT.

This clone was observed a handful of times. The chain links TRBV6-4 to TRBJ2-1; 10 nucleotides align to TRBD2. Germline CDR1 MRHNA, CDR2 SNTAGT. This CDR3 has 15 amino acids. J lost 6 bases, V lost 0 bases, and 2 bases had no gene match. The CDR3, as DNA: TGTGCCAGCAGTGACTCCAGCGGGGGGGGCAATGAGCAGTTCTTC. It is translated as CASSDSSGGGNEQFF.

This clone occurred a few times. This rearrangement joins TRBV7-9 to TRBJ2-2, with 12 bases identical to TRBD2. The CDR3 runs to 16 residues. V lost 5 bases and J lost 4; bases outside the gene matches: 5. Germline-derived CDR1 and CDR2 are SEHNR and FQNEAQ (reference sequence). The CDR3 bases are TGTGCCAGCAGCCATACTAGCGGGGGGCGCACCGGGGAGCTGTTTTTT. Translating it yields CASSHTSGGRTGELFF.